These 29 T cell receptor beta chains originate from one sample sequenced in a study of blood T cell repertoires in COVID-19. Data came from immunoSEQ multiplex PCR; TCRdb stores just in-frame clones and leaves some out. Of hundreds of thousands of clones in the sample, 70% to 90% were seen once. Sequencing was carried out using PBMCs or T cells enriched from blood (not recorded which). These receptors originate from a woman aged 40 to 50 with acute COVID-19.

V gene TRBV9 combines with J gene TRBJ2-3, with 7 bases lining up with TRBD2. The germline gives CDR1 SGDLS, CDR2 YYNGEE. The CDR3 is made up of 17 amino acids. The junction had 8 bases not matched to a gene; V was cut back by 0 bases and J by 1 base. The CDR3 protein is CASSVAGMAGGTDTQYF. CDR3 nucleotides: TGTGCCAGCAGCGTAGCCGGGATGGCGGGAGGCACAGATACGCAGTATTTT.

The chain combines TRBV25-1 with TRBJ2-1, with a tentative D call TRBD2 (6 bases). Germline CDR1 is MGHDK and CDR2 is SYGVNS. The CDR3 has 15 residues. V lost 3 bases to trimming and J lost 7 bases, with 16 bases between them. The CDR3 is CASSDTGTLSNEQFF. CDR3 bases: TGTGCCAGCAGTGACACCGGGACTTTAAGTAATGAGCAGTTCTTC.

J is TRBJ1-1 and V is TRBV6-5; 8 nucleotides align to TRBD1. The V gene's germline CDR1 is MNHEY and CDR2 SVGAGI. The J segment lost 4 bases and the V segment lost 6 bases, leaving 4 bases of the junction unmatched. The CDR3 is 13 residues long. CDR3 coding DNA: TGTGCCAGCAGCGCTGGACAGGGCACTGAAGCTTTCTTT. It translates to CASSAGQGTEAFF.

J is TRBJ2-3 and V is TRBV7-3; 7 bases agree with TRBD2. Trimming cost V 0 bases and J 2 bases; bases outside gene matches: 2. The CDR3 spans 15 residues. The germline gives CDR1 SGHTA, CDR2 FQGTGA. The CDR3 here is CASSLTGGDTDTQYF. In DNA form, the CDR3 reads TGTGCCAGCAGCTTAACTGGGGGGGACACAGATACGCAGTATTTT.

This chain uses TRBV29-1 with TRBJ2-3, with 9 bases fitting TRBD1. The V gene end was trimmed by 1 base and the J gene end by 4 bases; junction bases not matched to a gene: 3. CDR3 length: 14 amino acids. Per the germline V gene, CDR1 is SQVTM and CDR2 is ANQGSEA. Here the CDR3 DNA reads TGCAGCGTTGAAGGGGACAGGGAGGCAGATACGCAGTATTTT. It codes for CSVEGDREADTQYF.

The V and J genes are TRBV21-1 and TRBJ2-3; TRBD2, the table's D call, was not compared with the DNA. TRBV21-1 is reported as a pseudogene. CDR3 size: 20 residues. CDR3 sequence (DNA): TGTGCCAGCAGTTCGCTTGGACTAGCGGGAGGGCCCTCTAGCACAGATACGCAGTATTTT. Translating it yields CASSSLGLAGGPSSTDTQYF.

The V gene is TRBV10-2, the J gene TRBJ2-7, with D possibly matching TRBD2 (6 bases). Germline V gene data show CDR1 as WSHSY and CDR2 as SAAADI. With 4 bases removed from V and 3 bases from J, the gap between germline ends came to 10 bases. The CDR3 sequence is 13 residues long. In DNA form, the CDR3 reads TGCGCCAGCAGTGTTGGTAGCGGCTACGAGCAGTACTTC. It translates to CASSVGSGYEQYF.

The V and J genes are TRBV25-1 and TRBJ2-7; TRBD2 matches 9 bases. The CDR3 has 13 amino acids. CDR1 and CDR2 (germline): MGHDK, SYGVNS. Germline trimming cut 8 bases from V and 6 bases from J; bases unmatched to any gene: 8. The DNA for the CDR3 is TGTGCCAGCGAAGCGGGAGGCTTCGTCGAGCAGTACTTC. It translates to CASEAGGFVEQYF.

V gene TRBV20-1 combines with J gene TRBJ2-7; TRBD1 agrees at 7 bases. Germline V gene sequence: CDR1 DFQATT, CDR2 SNEGSKA (reference sequence). The V gene end was trimmed by 3 bases and the J gene end by 1 base; junction bases not matched to a gene: 3. The CDR3 is 13 residues long. This CDR3 is CSASRDSSYEQYF. As DNA, the CDR3 is TGCAGTGCTAGTAGGGACAGTTCCTACGAGCAGTACTTC.

The V gene is TRBV7-9, the J gene TRBJ2-1, with D maybe TRBD2 (5 bases). The germline gives CDR1 SEHNR, CDR2 FQNEAQ (reference sequence). The CDR3 is 19 amino acids. Trimming took 5 bases from V and 1 from J, leaving 24 bases between them. The CDR3 region is CASSVIRGLWEVSYNEQFF. The CDR3 DNA follows: TGTGCCAGCAGCGTTATTCGGGGATTGTGGGAAGTTTCCTACAATGAGCAGTTCTTC.

This clone has a handful of counts. The chain employs TRBV7-9 and TRBJ1-2; D unclear. Trimming took 0 bases from V and 4 from J, leaving 6 bases between them. There are 13 residues in the CDR3. The germline gives CDR1 SEHNR, CDR2 FQNEAQ (reference sequence). CDR3 in DNA: TGTGCCAGCAGCTTAGCGAGTTCCTATGGCTACACCTTC. Amino acids: CASSLASSYGYTF. Full variable domain (rest looked up from reference TRBV7-9 and TRBJ1-2): DTGVSQNPRHKITKRGQNVTFRCDPISEHNRLYWYRQTLGQGPEFLTYFQNEAQLEKSRLLSDRFSAERPKGSFSTLEIQRTEQGDSAMYLCASSLASSYGYTFGSGTRLTVV.

In this sample, this clone turned up once. The J gene is TRBJ1-1, the V gene TRBV11-2; a possible D gene is TRBD1 (6 bases). This CDR3 has 15 amino acids. Germline values: CDR1 SGHAT, CDR2 FQNNGV. V was cut by 4 bases and J by 10 bases, with 22 bases left in between. The CDR3 sequence: CASSSLGNRAWGAFF. The CDR3 DNA is TGTGCCAGCAGCTCGTTAGGAAACAGGGCTTGGGGAGCTTTCTTT. The variable domain in full, completed from reference TRBV11-2 and TRBJ1-1, reads EAGVAQSPRYKIIEKRQSVAFWCNPISGHATLYWYQQILGQGPKLLIQFQNNGVVDDSQLPKDRFSAERLKGVDSTLKIQPAKLEDSAVYLCASSSLGNRAWGAFFGQGTRLTVV.

The rearrangement joins TRBV28 to TRBJ1-1; TRBD1 agrees at 7 bases. The germline V gene has CDR1 MDHEN and CDR2 SYDVKM. The CDR3 is 15 amino acids. The J segment lost 5 bases and the V segment lost 2 bases, leaving 8 bases of the junction unmatched. CDR3 sequence (DNA): TGTGCCAGCAGTTTAGGTAGACAGGGAAGAACTGAAGCTTTCTTT. Its protein product is CASSLGRQGRTEAFF. Filled out from reference TRBV28 and TRBJ1-1, the complete variable domain reads DVKVTQSSRYLVKRTGEKVFLECVQDMDHENMFWYRQDPGLGLRLIYFSYDVKMKEKGDIPEGYSVSREKKERFSLILESASTNQTSMYLCASSLGRQGRTEAFFGQGTRLTVV.

The chain carries TRBV7-8 and TRBJ2-1; D may be TRBD2 (5 bases). Trimming left V 3 bases short and J 6 bases short, with 12 bases between. CDR1 is SGHVS, CDR2 FQNEAQ, per germline. There are 14 residues in the CDR3. DNA for the CDR3: TGTGCCAGCAGCTTTTTGGGAGTGGGCAATGAGCAGTTCTTC. Translating gives CASSFLGVGNEQFF.

CDR3 bases: TGTGCCAGCAGCTTGCCTACTAGCGGTAGCACAGATACGCAGTATTTT. This encodes CASSLPTSGSTDTQYF. The rearrangement uses TRBV7-3 and TRBJ2-3; TRBD2 agrees at 8 bases. The CDR3 runs 16 residues. Germline V gene sequence: CDR1 SGHTA, CDR2 FQGTGA. Losses at the gene ends were 3 bases for V and 0 bases for J; bases not matched to a gene: 5. Full variable domain (rest looked up from reference TRBV7-3 and TRBJ2-3): GAGVSQTPSNKVTEKGKYVELRCDPISGHTALYWYRQSLGQGPEFLIYFQGTGAADDSGLPNDRFFAVRPEGSVSTLKIQRTERGDSAVYLCASSLPTSGSTDTQYFGPGTRLTVL.

The chain combines TRBV24-1 with TRBJ2-2; 7 bases align to TRBD1. The CDR3 runs 15 residues. Per germline, CDR1 KGHDR and CDR2 SFDVKD. Trimming took 4 bases from V and 5 from J; bases not matched to a gene: 6. CDR3 in amino acids: CATSEADRATGELFF. The CDR3 DNA is TGTGCCACCAGTGAAGCAGACAGGGCGACCGGGGAGCTGTTTTTT.

The rearrangement joins TRBV5-1 to TRBJ1-3, with D hard to call. The V and J ends lost 4 bases and 9 bases respectively, with 14 bases between them. This CDR3 is built from 13 residues. Germline assignment: CDR1 SGHRS and CDR2 YFSETQ. Here the CDR3 reads CASSGGETSTIYF. The CDR3 DNA sequence: TGCGCCAGCAGCGGTGGGGAAACTAGCACCATATATTTT.

This chain uses TRBV7-3 with TRBJ2-7; the D gene is possibly TRBD1 (5 bases). Germline V gives CDR1 SGHTA, CDR2 FQGTGA. V shed 2 bases and J shed 1 base, with 12 bases lying between them. This CDR3 is 15 amino acids long. This chain's CDR3 is CASSLDSLGSYEQYF. The CDR3 DNA is TGTGCCAGCAGCTTAGACAGTCTAGGGTCCTACGAGCAGTACTTC.

This clone was detected only a few times. This chain links TRBV19 with TRBJ1-5; TRBD1 agrees at 7 bases. Germline V CDR1 and CDR2: LNHDA, SQIVND (reference sequence). V shed 7 bases and J 5 bases; nucleotides not matched to a gene: 8. CDR3 size: 14 residues. The CDR3 DNA is TGTGCCAGTAATCCAGGACAGGCGCATCAGCCCCAGCATTTT. It specifies CASNPGQAHQPQHF.

The rearrangement links TRBV12-3 or TRBV12-4 to TRBJ2-1; D gene uncertain. The V end lost 5 bases, the J end lost 7 bases, and 9 bases lay between the germline ends. This CDR3 has 12 residues. CDR3 DNA: TGTGCCAGCAGTGCAGAAGTGAATGAGCAGTTCTTC. This gives the protein CASSAEVNEQFF.

The chain is built from TRBV7-9 and TRBJ1-6; D is unresolved. The CDR3 totals 16 residues. With 0 bases removed from V and 5 bases from J, the gap between germline ends came to 11 bases. Per germline, CDR1 SEHNR and CDR2 FQNEAQ (reference sequence). As DNA, the CDR3 is TGTGCCAGCAGCTTAGCGGAGACCGCACATAATTCACCCCTCCACTTT. Translation: CASSLAETAHNSPLHF.

The chain links TRBV7-9 to TRBJ2-2, with TRBD1 identical over 9 bases. The length of the CDR3 is 15 residues. Germline values: CDR1 SEHNR, CDR2 FQNEAQ (reference sequence). V was clipped by 4 bases and J by 3 bases; unmatched bases: 3. The CDR3, as DNA: TGTGCCAGCAGCTCCACAGGGGGCGACACCGGGGAGCTGTTTTTT. It codes for CASSSTGGDTGELFF. Looking up the rest from reference TRBV7-9 and TRBJ2-2 gives the full variable domain: DTGVSQNPRHKITKRGQNVTFRCDPISEHNRLYWYRQTLGQGPEFLTYFQNEAQLEKSRLLSDRFSAERPKGSFSTLEIQRTEQGDSAMYLCASSSTGGDTGELFFGEGSRLTVL.

The V gene is TRBV15, the J gene TRBJ2-1; 7 bases line up with TRBD2. Trimming took 3 bases from V and 5 from J; bases not matched to a gene: 7. The CDR3 length is 15 residues. Germline loops: CDR1 LNHNV, CDR2 YYDKDF (reference sequence). CDR3 in amino acids: CATSSLGTTDNEQFF. In DNA form, the CDR3 reads TGTGCCACCAGCAGCCTCGGGACTACCGACAATGAGCAGTTCTTC.

V and J are TRBV5-5 and TRBJ2-3, with 8 bases matching TRBD1. Germline CDR1 and CDR2: SGHKS and YYEKEE (reference sequence). The CDR3 has 14 residues. Trimming at V came to 4 bases and at J to 2 bases, leaving 3 bases not matched to a gene. The chain's CDR3 is CASSGTGNTDTQYF. The DNA of the CDR3 is TGTGCCAGCAGCGGGACAGGAAACACAGATACGCAGTATTTT.

The V call is TRBV5-6, the J call TRBJ1-2; D might be TRBD1 (6 bases). This CDR3 has 15 residues. CDR1 and CDR2 (germline): SGHDT, YYEEEE. The V and J ends lost 4 bases and 4 bases respectively, with 17 bases between them. The CDR3 sequence: CASSTRGGAGYGYTF. The CDR3 DNA sequence: TGTGCCAGCAGCACCAGAGGGGGGGCTGGCTATGGCTACACCTTC.

This chain links TRBV7-6 with TRBJ2-5; 9 bases fit TRBD1. Trimming at V came to 3 bases and at J to 4 bases, leaving 0 bases not matched to a gene. The CDR3 runs 13 residues. Germline CDR1 and CDR2: SGHVS and FNYEAQ. The CDR3 DNA follows: TGTGCCAGCAGCTTGACAGGGGGAGAGACCCAGTACTTC. Translation gives CASSLTGGETQYF.

The chain recombines TRBV19 with TRBJ1-5; TRBD1 might be the D (6 bases). Germline V gene lookup returns CDR1 LNHDA and CDR2 SQIVND (reference sequence). V was shortened by 3 bases and J by 2 bases, with 14 bases between the two germline ends. CDR3 length equals 16 residues. The chain's CDR3 is CASSIPRGSRNQPQHF. DNA for the CDR3: TGTGCCAGTAGTATTCCCAGGGGTAGTCGCAATCAGCCCCAGCATTTT.

The chain joins TRBV5-1 to TRBJ1-2, with 9 nucleotides matching TRBD1. J lost 5 bases, V lost 0 bases, and 5 bases had no gene match. The CDR3 totals 15 residues. Germline V gene data show CDR1 as SGHRS and CDR2 as YFSETQ. CDR3 nucleotides: TGCGCCAGCAGCTTGGCCGCGGGACAGGGTTATGGCTACACCTTC. The encoded protein is CASSLAAGQGYGYTF.

The chain couples TRBV7-9 to TRBJ1-1, with D maybe TRBD1 (5 bases). CDR3 length: 14 residues. The germline V and J ends were trimmed by 4 bases and 1 base, with 10 bases remaining between them. Per germline, CDR1 SEHNR and CDR2 FQNEAQ (reference sequence). In DNA, the CDR3 is TGTGCCAGCAGCTCCTTGGGGCAGAACACTGAAGCTTTCTTT. Amino acids: CASSSLGQNTEAFF.